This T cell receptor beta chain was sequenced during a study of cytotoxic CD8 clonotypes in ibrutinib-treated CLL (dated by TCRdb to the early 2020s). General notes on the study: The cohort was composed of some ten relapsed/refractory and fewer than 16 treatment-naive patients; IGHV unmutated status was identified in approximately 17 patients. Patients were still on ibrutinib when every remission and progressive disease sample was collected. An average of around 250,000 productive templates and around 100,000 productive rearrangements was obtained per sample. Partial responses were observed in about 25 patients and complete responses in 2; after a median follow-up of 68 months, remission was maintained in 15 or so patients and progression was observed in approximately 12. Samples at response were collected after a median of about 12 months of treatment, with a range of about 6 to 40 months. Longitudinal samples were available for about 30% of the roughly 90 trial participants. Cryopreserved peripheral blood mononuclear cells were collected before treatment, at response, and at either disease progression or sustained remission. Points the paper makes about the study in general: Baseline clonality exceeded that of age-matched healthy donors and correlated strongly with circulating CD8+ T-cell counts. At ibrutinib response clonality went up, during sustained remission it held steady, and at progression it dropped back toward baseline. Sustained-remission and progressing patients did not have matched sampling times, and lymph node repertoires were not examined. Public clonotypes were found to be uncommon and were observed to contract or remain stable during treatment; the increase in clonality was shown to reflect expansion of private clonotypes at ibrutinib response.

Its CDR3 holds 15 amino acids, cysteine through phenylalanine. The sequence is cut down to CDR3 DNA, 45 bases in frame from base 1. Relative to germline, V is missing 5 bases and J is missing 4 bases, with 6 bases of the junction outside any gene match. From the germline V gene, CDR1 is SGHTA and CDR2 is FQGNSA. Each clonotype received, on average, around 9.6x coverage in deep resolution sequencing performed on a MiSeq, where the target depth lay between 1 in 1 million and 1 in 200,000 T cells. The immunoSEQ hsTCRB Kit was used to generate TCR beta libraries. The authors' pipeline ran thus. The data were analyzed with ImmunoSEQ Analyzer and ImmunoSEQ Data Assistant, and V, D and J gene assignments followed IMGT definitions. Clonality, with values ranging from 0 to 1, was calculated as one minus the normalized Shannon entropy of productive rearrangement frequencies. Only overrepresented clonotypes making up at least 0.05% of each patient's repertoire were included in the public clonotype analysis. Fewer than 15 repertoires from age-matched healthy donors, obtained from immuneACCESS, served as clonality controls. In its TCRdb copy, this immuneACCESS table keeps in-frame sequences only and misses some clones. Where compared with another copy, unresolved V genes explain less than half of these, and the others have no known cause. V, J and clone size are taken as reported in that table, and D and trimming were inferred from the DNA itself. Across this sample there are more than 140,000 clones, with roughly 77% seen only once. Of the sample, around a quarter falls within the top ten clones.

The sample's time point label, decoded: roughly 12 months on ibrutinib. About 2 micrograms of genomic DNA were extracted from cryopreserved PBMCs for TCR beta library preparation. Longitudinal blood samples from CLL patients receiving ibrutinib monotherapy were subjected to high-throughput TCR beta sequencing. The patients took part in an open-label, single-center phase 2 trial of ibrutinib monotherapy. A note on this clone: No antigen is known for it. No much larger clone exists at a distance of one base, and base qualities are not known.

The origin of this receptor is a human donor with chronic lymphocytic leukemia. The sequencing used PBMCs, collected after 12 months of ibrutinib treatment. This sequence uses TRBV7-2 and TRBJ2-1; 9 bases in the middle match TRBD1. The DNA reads TGTGCCAGCAGCCCGGGACAGGGCCCTTACAATGAGCAGTTCTTC. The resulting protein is CASSPGQGPYNEQFF.